Listed below are T cell receptor beta chains from one sample, sequenced in a study of regulatory T cells in long-lasting Graves disease. TCRdb processed the multiplex PCR reads anew with MiXCR; each CDR3 protein has one entry. The profile shows around 480,000 distinct CDR3 sequences, 15% to 20% of them singletons. This sample was also put to use in a study of T cells in Graves' hyperthyroidism and ophthalmopathy.

Sequenced here: peripheral blood mononuclear cells (PBMCs), sampled at new diagnosis, from a patient treated with antithyroid drugs. These receptors were taken from a man aged 40-49 years with Graves disease. Each CDR3 is given with its conserved first and last residue. Clone size appears in some rows only: once, few, many, or a class for an expanded clone.

v_call	clone_size	j_call	cdr3_aa
TRBV12-3/TRBV12-4	NA	TRBJ2-7	CASSSFTRYEQYF
TRBV29-1	NA	TRBJ2-5	CSVEQGQGGTQYF
TRBV12-3/TRBV12-4	many	TRBJ1-4	CASRPGRQEEKLFF
TRBV9	few	TRBJ2-7	CASSVGPVNYEQYF
TRBV19	NA	TRBJ2-2	CASSQGGWGTGELFF
TRBV7-9	NA	TRBJ2-5	CASSLGLAGGHETQYF
TRBV30	many	TRBJ1-5	CAWSAGTGSNQPQHF
TRBV3-1	many	TRBJ1-1	CASSQETVNTEAFF
TRBV12-3/TRBV12-4	many	TRBJ1-2	CASSLETGVYGYTF
TRBV2	many	TRBJ1-6	CASTDRGDSPLHF
TRBV7-9	many	TRBJ1-1	CASSLGAGNTEAFF
TRBV11-2	NA	TRBJ2-7	CASSLEAGLSSYEQYF
TRBV28	many	TRBJ2-3	CASRTLMSLGTDTQYF
TRBV3-1	many	TRBJ2-7	CASSQGQGSYEQYF
TRBV19	NA	TRBJ2-5	CATRQSGETQYF
TRBV20-1	NA	TRBJ2-7	CSAEGGATYEQYF
TRBV19	NA	TRBJ2-7	CASSIGLAGGRGYEQYF
TRBV11-3	many	TRBJ2-5	CASSLGRGLAGVYETQYF
TRBV11-2	many	TRBJ2-7	CASSSSVGLYEQYF
TRBV29-1	many	TRBJ2-1	CSGRLAGAYNEQFF
TRBV9	NA	TRBJ2-6	CASSVAPRLAGGGSVGANVLTF
TRBV9	NA	TRBJ2-2	CASSEGSTNTGELFF
TRBV2	many	TRBJ2-7	CASSRNSDEQYF
TRBV5-1	NA	TRBJ2-5	CASSLGPGGVETQYF
TRBV20-1	NA	TRBJ1-5	CSALDSAQPQHF
TRBV3-1	few	TRBJ2-1	CASSQGGLAGGAEQFF
TRBV28	few	TRBJ1-5	CASGPTGRSNQPQHF
TRBV6-1	many	TRBJ1-2	CASSVENLLTSGYTF
TRBV7-9	many	TRBJ2-3	CASTQREGRNTDTQYF
TRBV11-2	many	TRBJ2-7	CASSLAPGYEQYF
TRBV20-1	many	TRBJ2-1	CSARDPGTSGRDEQFF
TRBV18	many	TRBJ1-2	CASSPSLRDTSGYTF
TRBV7-9	few	TRBJ2-3	CASSPQEGADTQYF
TRBV12-3/TRBV12-4	many	TRBJ2-2	CASSSLQGAYTGELFF
TRBV5-1	few	TRBJ2-1	CASSPGPSGNEQFF
TRBV27	few	TRBJ1-4	CASGQGAGSEKLFF
TRBV28	many	TRBJ1-1	CASSSPRGMNTEAFF